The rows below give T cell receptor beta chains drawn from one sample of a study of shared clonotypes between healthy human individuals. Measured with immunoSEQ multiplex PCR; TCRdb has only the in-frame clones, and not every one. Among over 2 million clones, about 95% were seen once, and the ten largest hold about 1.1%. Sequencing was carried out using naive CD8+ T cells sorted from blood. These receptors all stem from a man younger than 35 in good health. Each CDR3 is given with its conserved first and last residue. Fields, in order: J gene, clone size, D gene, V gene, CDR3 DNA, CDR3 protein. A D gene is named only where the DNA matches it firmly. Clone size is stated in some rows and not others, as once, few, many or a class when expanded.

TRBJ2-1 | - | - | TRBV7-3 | TGTGCCAGCAGCTCATCACAGTTTCATGAGCAGTTCTTC | CASSSSQFHEQFF
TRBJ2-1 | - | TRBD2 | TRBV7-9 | TGTGCCAGCAGCTTAGTAACAGCGGGGGTATACAATGAGCAGTTCTTC | CASSLVTAGVYNEQFF
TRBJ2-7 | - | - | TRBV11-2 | TGTGCCAGCAGCATTAGGGCCCCCTACGAGCAGTACTTC | CASSIRAPYEQYF
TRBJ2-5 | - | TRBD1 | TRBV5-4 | TGTGCCAGCAGTTATGATATGGGGACAGCACAAGAGACCCAGTACTTC | CASSYDMGTAQETQYF
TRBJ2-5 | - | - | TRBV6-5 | TGTGCCAGCAGTTACCTCTTGTCCGGGGGACAAGAGACCCAGTACTTC | CASSYLLSGGQETQYF
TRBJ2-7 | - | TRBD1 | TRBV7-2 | TGTGCCAGCAGCTATACAGGGGACGAGCAGTACTTC | CASSYTGDEQYF
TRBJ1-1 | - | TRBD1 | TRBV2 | TGTGCCAGCGACTTATCAGGGGGCGGAAGGACTGAAGCTTTCTTT | CASDLSGGGRTEAFF
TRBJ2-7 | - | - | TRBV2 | TGTGCCAGCAGTGAAGCGGATAGTGACCACGAGCAGTACTTC | CASSEADSDHEQYF
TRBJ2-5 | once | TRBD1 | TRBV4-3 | TGCGCCAGCAGCCAAAACACAGGACAGGGGGCCGAGGAGACCCAGTACTTC | CASSQNTGQGAEETQYF
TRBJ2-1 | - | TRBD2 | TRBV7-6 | TGTGCCAGCAGCTGGACGACTAGCGGGAGGGCACCGGTGAATGAGCAGTTCTTC | CASSWTTSGRAPVNEQFF
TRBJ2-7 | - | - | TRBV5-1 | TGCGCCAGCAGCCAGCGTGGTGGCGAGCAGTACTTC | CASSQRGGEQYF
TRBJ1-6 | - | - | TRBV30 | TGTGCCTGGAGTGTCGAGGCGAGCGATTCACCCCTCCACTTT | CAWSVEASDSPLHF
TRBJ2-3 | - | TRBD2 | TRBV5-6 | TGTGCCAGCAGCTTGCGCCCAAGGCGGGAGGCCCAAGATACGCAGTATTTT | CASSLRPRREAQDTQYF
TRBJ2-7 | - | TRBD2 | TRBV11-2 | TGTGCCAGCAGCTCTAGCGGGACGGGCGAGCAGTACTTC | CASSSSGTGEQYF
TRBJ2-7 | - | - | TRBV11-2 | TGTGCCAGCAGGGGGACGGACTCCTACGAGCAGTACTTC | CASRGTDSYEQYF
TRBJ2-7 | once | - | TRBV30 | TGTGCCTGGAGTGTATTATCATTCGGAATCTCCTACGAGCAGTACTTC | CAWSVLSFGISYEQYF
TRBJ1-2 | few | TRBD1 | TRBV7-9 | TGTGCCAGCAGCTTATCACCAGGGGGCGCTAACTATGGCTACACCTTC | CASSLSPGGANYGYTF
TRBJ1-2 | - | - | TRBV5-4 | TGTGCCAGCAGGGAGTGGGGGTTGAACTATGGCTACACCTTC | CASREWGLNYGYTF
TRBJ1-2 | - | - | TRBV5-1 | TGCGCCAGCAGCTTGGGAGTCAAGGGATTAGGCTACACCTTC | CASSLGVKGLGYTF
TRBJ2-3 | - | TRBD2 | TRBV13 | TGTGCCAGCAGCGGTAGACTAGCGGGGCTCACAGATACGCAGTATTTT | CASSGRLAGLTDTQYF
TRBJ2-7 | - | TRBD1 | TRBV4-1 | TGCGCCAGCAGCGCACCCGGGACAGGGGAACGCGAGCAGTACTTC | CASSAPGTGEREQYF
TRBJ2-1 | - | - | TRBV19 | TGTGCCAGCCGGGGGTACAATGAGCAGTTCTTC | CASRGYNEQFF
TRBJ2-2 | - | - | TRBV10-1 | TGCGCCAGCCAACAGGGGAACACCGGGGAGCTGTTTTTT | CASQQGNTGELFF
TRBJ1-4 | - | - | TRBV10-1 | TGCGCCAGCAGTGAGGTCCGGGGACGGAGGGATGAAAAACTGTTTTTT | CASSEVRGRRDEKLFF